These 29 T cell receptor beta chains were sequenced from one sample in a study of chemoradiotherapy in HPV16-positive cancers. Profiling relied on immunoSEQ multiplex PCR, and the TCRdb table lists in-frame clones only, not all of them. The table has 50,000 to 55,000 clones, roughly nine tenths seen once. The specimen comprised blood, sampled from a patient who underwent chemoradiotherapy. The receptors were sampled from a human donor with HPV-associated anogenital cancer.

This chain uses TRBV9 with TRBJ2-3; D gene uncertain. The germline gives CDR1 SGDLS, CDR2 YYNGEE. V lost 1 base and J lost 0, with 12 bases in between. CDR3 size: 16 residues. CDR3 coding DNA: TGTGCCAGCAGCGTAATAACTGACTCTAGCACAGATACGCAGTATTTT. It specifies CASSVITDSSTDTQYF. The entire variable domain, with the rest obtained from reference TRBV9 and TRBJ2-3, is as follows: DSGVTQTPKHLITATGQRVTLRCSPRSGDLSVYWYQQSLDQGLQFLIQYYNGEERAKGNILERFSAQQFPDLHSELNLSSLELGDSALYFCASSVITDSSTDTQYFGPGTRLTVL.

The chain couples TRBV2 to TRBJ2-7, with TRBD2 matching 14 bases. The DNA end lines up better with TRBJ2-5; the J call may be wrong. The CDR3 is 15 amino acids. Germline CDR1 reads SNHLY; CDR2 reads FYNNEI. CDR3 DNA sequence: TGTGCCAGCAGCCGGACTAGCGGGAGGCGGGAGACCCAGTACTTC. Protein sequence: CASSRTSGRRETQYF.

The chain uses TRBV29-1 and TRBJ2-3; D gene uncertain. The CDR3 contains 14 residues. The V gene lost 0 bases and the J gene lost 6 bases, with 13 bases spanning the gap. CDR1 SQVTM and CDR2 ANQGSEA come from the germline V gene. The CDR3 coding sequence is TGCAGCGTTGAAGATCAGACGTTCAGGGATACGCAGTATTTT. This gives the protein CSVEDQTFRDTQYF.

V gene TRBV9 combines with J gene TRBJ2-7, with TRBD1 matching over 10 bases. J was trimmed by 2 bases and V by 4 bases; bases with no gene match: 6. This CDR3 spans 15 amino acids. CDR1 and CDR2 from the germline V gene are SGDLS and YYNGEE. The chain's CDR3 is CASSPMDRGAYEQYF. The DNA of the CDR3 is TGTGCCAGCAGCCCCATGGACAGGGGGGCCTACGAGCAGTACTTC.

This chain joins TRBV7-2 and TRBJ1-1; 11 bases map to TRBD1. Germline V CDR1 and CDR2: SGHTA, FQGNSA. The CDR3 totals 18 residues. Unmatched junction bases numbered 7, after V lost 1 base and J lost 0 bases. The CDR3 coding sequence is TGTGCCAGCAGCTTAGTAGGGACAGGGGGGAGGATGAACACTGAAGCTTTCTTT. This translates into CASSLVGTGGRMNTEAFF.

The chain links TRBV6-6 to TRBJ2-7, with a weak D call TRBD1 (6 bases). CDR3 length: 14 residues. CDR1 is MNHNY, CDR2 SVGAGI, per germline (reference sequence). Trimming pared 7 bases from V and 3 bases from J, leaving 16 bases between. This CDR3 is CASMLGSTGYEQYF. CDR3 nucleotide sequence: TGTGCCAGCATGCTGGGGTCGACAGGCTACGAGCAGTACTTC.

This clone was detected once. DNA for the CDR3: TGTGCCAGTAGTATAGGACTCGGAGGGGGGAACACCGGGGAGCTGTTTTTT. It yields the protein CASSIGLGGGNTGELFF. This chain joins TRBV19 and TRBJ2-2, with D perhaps assigned TRBD1 or TRBD2 (6 bases each). Germline V gene sequence: CDR1 LNHDA, CDR2 SQIVND (reference sequence). The CDR3 is made up of 17 amino acids. V gave up 1 base and J gave up 1 base, with 13 bases separating them.

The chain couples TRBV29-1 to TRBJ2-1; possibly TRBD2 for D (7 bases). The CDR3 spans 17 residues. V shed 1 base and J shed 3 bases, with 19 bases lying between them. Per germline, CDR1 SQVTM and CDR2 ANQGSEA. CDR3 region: CSVEAPGGNSHYNEQFF. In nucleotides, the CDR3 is TGCAGCGTTGAAGCTCCGGGGGGCAATTCCCACTACAATGAGCAGTTCTTC.

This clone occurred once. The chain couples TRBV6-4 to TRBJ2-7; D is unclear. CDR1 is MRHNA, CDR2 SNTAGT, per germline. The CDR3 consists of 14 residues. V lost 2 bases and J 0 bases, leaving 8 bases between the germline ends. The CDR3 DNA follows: TGTGCCAGCAGTGACAAGGGAACCTCCTACGAGCAGTACTTC. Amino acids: CASSDKGTSYEQYF.

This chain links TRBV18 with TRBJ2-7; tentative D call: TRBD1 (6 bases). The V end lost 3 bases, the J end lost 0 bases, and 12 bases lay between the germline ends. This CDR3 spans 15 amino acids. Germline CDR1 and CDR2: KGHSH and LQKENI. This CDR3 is CASSPGLDSSYEQYF. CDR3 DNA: TGTGCCAGCTCACCCGGTTTGGACAGCTCCTACGAGCAGTACTTC. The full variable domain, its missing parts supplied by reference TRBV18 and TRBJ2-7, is NAGVMQNPRHLVRRRGQEARLRCSPMKGHSHVYWYRQLPEEGLKFMVYLQKENIIDESGMPKERFSAEFPKEGPSILRIQQVVRGDSAAYFCASSPGLDSSYEQYFGPGTRLTVT.

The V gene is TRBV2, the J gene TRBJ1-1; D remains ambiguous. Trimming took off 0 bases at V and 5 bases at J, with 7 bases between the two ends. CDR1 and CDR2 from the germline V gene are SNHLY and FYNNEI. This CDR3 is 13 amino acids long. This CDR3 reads CASSEAGGTEAFF. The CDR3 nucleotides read TGTGCCAGCAGTGAAGCGGGCGGAACTGAAGCTTTCTTT.

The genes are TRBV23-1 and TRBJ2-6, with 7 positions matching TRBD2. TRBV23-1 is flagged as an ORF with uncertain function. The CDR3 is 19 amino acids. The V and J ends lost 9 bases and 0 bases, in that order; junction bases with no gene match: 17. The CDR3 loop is CARITAGDRSCSGANVLTF. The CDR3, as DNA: TGCGCCAGAATAACCGCGGGGGACCGTTCTTGCTCTGGGGCCAACGTCCTGACTTTC.

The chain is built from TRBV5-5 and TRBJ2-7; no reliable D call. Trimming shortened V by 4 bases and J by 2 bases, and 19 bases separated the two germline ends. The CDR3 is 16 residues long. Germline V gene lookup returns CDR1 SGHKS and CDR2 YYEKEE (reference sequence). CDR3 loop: CASSEGGRSLAYEQYF. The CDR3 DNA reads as TGTGCCAGCAGCGAAGGCGGCAGGTCGTTAGCCTACGAGCAGTACTTC.

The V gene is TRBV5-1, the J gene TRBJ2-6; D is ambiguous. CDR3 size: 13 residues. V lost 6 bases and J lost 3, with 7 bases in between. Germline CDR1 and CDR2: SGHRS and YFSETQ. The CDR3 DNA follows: TGCGCCAGCAACGACATTGGGGCCAACGTCCTGACTTTC. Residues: CASNDIGANVLTF. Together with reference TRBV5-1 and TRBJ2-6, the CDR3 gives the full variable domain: KAGVTQTPRYLIKTRGQQVTLSCSPISGHRSVSWYQQTPGQGLQFLFEYFSETQRNKGNFPGRFSGRQFSNSRSEMNVSTLELGDSALYLCASNDIGANVLTFGAGSRLTVL.

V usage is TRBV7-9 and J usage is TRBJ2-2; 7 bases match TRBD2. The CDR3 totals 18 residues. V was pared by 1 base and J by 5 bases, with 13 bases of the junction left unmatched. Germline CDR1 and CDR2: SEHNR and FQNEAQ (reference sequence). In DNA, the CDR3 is TGTGCCAGCAGCTTAGTTATTCTGACAGCGGGGTCGACCGGGGAGCTGTTTTTT. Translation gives CASSLVILTAGSTGELFF.

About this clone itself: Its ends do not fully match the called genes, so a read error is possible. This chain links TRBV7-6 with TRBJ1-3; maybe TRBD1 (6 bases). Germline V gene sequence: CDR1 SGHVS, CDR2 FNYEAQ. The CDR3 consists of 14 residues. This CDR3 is CASSLAGSRGHLLF. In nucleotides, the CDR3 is TGTGCCAGCAGCTTAGCTGGATCGAGGGGACACCTCCTTTTT.

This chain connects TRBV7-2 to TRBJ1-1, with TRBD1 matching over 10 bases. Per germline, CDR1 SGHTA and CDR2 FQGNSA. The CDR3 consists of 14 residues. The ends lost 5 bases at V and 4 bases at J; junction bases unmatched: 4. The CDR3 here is CASSRQGAGTEAFF. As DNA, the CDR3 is TGTGCCAGCAGCAGACAGGGGGCAGGCACTGAAGCTTTCTTT.

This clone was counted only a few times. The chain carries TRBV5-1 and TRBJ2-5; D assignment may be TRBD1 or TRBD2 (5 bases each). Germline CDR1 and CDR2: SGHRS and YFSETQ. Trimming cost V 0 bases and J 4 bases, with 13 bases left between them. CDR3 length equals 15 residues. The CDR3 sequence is CASSLGGRQGETQYF. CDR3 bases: TGCGCCAGCAGCTTGGGAGGGCGGCAGGGAGAGACCCAGTACTTC.

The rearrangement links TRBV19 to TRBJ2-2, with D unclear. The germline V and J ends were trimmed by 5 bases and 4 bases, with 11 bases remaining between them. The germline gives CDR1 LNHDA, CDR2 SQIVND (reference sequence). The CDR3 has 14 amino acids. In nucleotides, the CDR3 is TGTGCCAGTAGTCTCGGGCCCGGCACCGGGGAGCTGTTTTTT. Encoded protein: CASSLGPGTGELFF. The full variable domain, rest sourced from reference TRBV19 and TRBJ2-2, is DGGITQSPKYLFRKEGQNVTLSCEQNLNHDAMYWYRQDPGQGLRLIYYSQIVNDFQKGDIAEGYSVSREKKESFPLTVTSAQKNPTAFYLCASSLGPGTGELFFGEGSRLTVL.

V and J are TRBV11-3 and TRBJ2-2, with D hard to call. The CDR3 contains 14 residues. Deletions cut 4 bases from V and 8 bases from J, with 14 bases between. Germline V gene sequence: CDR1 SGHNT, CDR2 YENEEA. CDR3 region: CASSSQDGRGELFF. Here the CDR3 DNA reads TGTGCCAGCAGCTCCCAGGACGGACGGGGGGAGCTGTTTTTT.

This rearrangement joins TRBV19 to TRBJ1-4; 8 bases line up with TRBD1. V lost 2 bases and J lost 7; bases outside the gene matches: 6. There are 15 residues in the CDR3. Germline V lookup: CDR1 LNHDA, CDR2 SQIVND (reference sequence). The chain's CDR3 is CASSISQGAREKLFF. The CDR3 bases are TGTGCCAGTAGTATAAGTCAGGGGGCGCGTGAAAAACTGTTTTTT. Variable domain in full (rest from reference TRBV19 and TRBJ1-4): DGGITQSPKYLFRKEGQNVTLSCEQNLNHDAMYWYRQDPGQGLRLIYYSQIVNDFQKGDIAEGYSVSREKKESFPLTVTSAQKNPTAFYLCASSISQGAREKLFFGSGTQLSVL.

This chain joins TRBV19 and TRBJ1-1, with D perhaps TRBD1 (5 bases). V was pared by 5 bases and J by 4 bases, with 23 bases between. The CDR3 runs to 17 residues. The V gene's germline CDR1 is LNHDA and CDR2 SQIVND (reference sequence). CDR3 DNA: TGTGCCAGTAGTCTCGCCGGTCCGGGGGGGAGAAGCACTGAAGCTTTCTTT. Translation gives CASSLAGPGGRSTEAFF.

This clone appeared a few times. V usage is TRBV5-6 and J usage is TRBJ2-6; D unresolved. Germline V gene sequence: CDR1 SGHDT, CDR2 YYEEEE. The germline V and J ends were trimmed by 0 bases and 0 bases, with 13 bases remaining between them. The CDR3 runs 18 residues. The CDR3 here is CASSLGRYESSGANVLTF. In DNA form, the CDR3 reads TGTGCCAGCAGCTTGGGTAGGTACGAAAGCTCTGGGGCCAACGTCCTGACTTTC.

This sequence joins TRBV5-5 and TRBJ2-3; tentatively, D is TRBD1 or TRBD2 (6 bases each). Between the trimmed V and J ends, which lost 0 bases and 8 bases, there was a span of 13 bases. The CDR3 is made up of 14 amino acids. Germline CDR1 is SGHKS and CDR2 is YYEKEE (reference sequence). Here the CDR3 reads CASSLEQEGGTQYF. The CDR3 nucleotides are TGTGCCAGCAGCTTGGAACAGGAGGGGGGTACGCAGTATTTT.

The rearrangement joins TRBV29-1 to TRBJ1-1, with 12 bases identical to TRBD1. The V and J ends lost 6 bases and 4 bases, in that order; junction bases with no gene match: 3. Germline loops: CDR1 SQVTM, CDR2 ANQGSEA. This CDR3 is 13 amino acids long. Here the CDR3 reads CSVRDRGLTEAFF. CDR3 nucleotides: TGCAGCGTCCGGGACAGGGGGCTCACTGAAGCTTTCTTT.

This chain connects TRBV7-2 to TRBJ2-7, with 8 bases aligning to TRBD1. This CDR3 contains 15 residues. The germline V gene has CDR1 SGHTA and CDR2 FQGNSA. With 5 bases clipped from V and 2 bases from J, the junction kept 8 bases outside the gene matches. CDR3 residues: CASSAIGQGPYEQYF. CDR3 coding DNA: TGTGCCAGCAGCGCAATAGGACAGGGCCCCTACGAGCAGTACTTC.

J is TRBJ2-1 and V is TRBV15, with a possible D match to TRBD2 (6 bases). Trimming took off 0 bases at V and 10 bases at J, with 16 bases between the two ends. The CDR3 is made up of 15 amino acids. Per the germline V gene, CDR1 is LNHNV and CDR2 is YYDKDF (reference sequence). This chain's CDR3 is CATSRDAGRGVEQFF. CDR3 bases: TGTGCCACCAGCAGAGATGCGGGACGCGGCGTGGAGCAGTTCTTC.

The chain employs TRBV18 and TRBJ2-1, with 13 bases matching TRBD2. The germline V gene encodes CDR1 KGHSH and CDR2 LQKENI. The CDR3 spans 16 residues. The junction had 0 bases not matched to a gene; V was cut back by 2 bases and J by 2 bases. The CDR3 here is CASSPGTSGTYNEQFF. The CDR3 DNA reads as TGTGCCAGCTCACCAGGGACTAGCGGGACCTACAATGAGCAGTTCTTC.

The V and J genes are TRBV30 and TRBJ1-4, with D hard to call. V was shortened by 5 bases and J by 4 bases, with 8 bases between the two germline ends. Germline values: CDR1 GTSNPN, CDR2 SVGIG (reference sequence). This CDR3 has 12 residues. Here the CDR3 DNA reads TGTGCCTGGGCCCCGGTTAATGAAAAACTGTTTTTT. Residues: CAWAPVNEKLFF.